This entry features one T cell receptor (beta chain) sequence. Its antigen remains unknown. The source of the sample is a study of T-cell memory formation after mild COVID-19. Background on the study: TCR clusters largely stayed donor specific.

Constant-segment-primed 5'RACE gave TCR alpha and TCR beta cDNA libraries with sample barcodes and UMIs. Via MiXCR, TCRdb re-called the 5' RACE reads, giving one row per CDR3 protein. This table has 350,000 to 500,000 distinct CDR3 sequences, under 25% appearing once. Germline-derived CDR1 and CDR2 are LGHNA and YNFKEQ. V lost 1 base and J lost 0, with 5 bases in between. The CDR3 covers 14 residues. Study outcomes and limitations: Shrinking CD4+ clones resided mostly in CM and EM, and CD8+ ones in EMRA.

The genes are TRBV4-2 and TRBJ2-3, with D unclear. This clonotype originated in an adult woman who had mild COVID-19 (a few samples of this study predate the infection). Cell type and time point are not known. The sequenced material came from PBMCs or a T cell subset sorted from them (not recorded which). CDR3 sequence (DNA): TGTGCCAGCAGCCAAGCGTTTAGCACAGATACGCAGTATTTT. This translates into CASSQAFSTDTQYF.